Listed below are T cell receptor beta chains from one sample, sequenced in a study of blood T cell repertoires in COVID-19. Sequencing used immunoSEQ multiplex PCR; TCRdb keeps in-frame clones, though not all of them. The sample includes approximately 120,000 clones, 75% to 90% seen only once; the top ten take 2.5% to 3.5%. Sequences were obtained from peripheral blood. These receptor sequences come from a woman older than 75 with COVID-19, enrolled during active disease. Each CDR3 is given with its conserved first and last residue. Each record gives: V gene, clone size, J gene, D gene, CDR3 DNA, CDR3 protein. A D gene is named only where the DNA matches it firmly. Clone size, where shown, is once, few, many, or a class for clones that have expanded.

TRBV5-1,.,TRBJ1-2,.,TGCGCCAGCAGACCGTCCTTGGGGGGGTTGGATGGCTACACCTTC,CASRPSLGGLDGYTF
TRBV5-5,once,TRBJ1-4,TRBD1,TGTGCCAGCAGGCCACAGGGGGCAACTAATGAAAAACTGTTTTTT,CASRPQGATNEKLFF
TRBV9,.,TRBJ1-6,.,TGTGCCAGCAGCGAGTCCGGGAATTCACCCCTCCACTTT,CASSESGNSPLHF
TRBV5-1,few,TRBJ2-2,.,TGCGCCAGCAGCTTTTTACAGACGAACACCGGGGAGCTGTTTTTT,CASSFLQTNTGELFF
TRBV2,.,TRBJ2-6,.,TGTGCCAGCACGGAGGCCGGGGCCAACGTCCTGACTTTC,CASTEAGANVLTF
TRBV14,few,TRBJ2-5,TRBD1,TGTGCCAGCAGCCAAACAGGGACAGGGGGCGAGACCCAGTACTTC,CASSQTGTGGETQYF
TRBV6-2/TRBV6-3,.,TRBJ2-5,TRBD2,TGTGCCAGCAGTTATTTAGCGGGAGGTCGAGGGACGGAGACCCAGTACTTC,CASSYLAGGRGTETQYF
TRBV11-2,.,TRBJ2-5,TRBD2,TGTGCCAGCAGCTTAGGGTCACTAGCGGGAGCTTTCGTTGGAGAGACCCAGTACTTC,CASSLGSLAGAFVGETQYF
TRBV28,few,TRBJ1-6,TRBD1,TGTGCCAGCATCAAAGGGACAGGGGGTTCCTATAATTCACCCCTCCACTTT,CASIKGTGGSYNSPLHF
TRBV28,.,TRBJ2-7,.,TGTGCCAGCACCTCTCATCCTAGCAGGTCCTACGAGCAGTACTTC,CASTSHPSRSYEQYF
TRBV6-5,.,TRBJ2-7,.,TGTGCCAGCAGCAATGTCGACAGGTACGAGCAGTACTTC,CASSNVDRYEQYF
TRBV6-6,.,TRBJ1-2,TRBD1,TGTGCCAGCAGTTACACGGAAGGGACAGAGACGTATGGCTACACCTTC,CASSYTEGTETYGYTF
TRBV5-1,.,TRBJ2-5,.,TGCGCCAGCAGCCGGGGACTCGGAGAGACCCAGTACTTC,CASSRGLGETQYF
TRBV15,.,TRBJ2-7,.,TGTGCCACCAGCAGAGATCATGCGAGCTCCTACGAGCAGTACTTC,CATSRDHASSYEQYF
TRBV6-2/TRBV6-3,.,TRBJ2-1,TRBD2,TGTGCCAGCAGTCCCGGAGGGACTAGCGGCGGGCTGGGCAATGAGCAGTTCTTC,CASSPGGTSGGLGNEQFF
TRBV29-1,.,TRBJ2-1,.,TGCAGCGTTGGGTACGGGAACTCCTACAATGAGCAGTTCTTC,CSVGYGNSYNEQFF
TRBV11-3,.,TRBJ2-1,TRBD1,TGTGCCAGCAGCCGGACAGGGAACCATGAGCAGTTCTTC,CASSRTGNHEQFF
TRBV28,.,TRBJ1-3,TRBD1,TGTGCCAGCCGTGAGGGACAGGCGGGAAACACCATATATTTT,CASREGQAGNTIYF
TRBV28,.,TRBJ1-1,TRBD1,TGTGCCAGCAGTTTACCTGGGACAGGTGGGAACACTGAAGCTTTCTTT,CASSLPGTGGNTEAFF
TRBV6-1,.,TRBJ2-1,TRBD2,TGTGCCAGCAGTGACCCTCTCACCGGGACTAGACACAATGAGCAGTTCTTC,CASSDPLTGTRHNEQFF
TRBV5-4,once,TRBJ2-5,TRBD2,TGTGCCAGCCTAGGGACTAGCGGGACCCAAGAGACCCAGTACTTC,CASLGTSGTQETQYF
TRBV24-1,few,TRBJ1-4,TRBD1,TGTGCCACCAGTGACCAAAAGAGGACAGGGAGTGAAAAACTGTTTTTT,CATSDQKRTGSEKLFF
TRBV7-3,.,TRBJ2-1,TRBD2,TGTGCCAGCAGCCTGAGCGGGAGCTCCTACAATGAGCAGTTCTTC,CASSLSGSSYNEQFF
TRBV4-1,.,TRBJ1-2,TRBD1,TGCGCCAGCAGCCCACGGGACAGTCAAAACTATGGCTACACCTTC,CASSPRDSQNYGYTF
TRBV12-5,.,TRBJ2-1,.,TGTGCTAGTGGTTTGGGATATCTAGGCGAACGGTTCTTC,CASGLGYLGERFF
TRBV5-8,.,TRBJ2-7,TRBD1,TGTGCCAGCAGCGGACAGGGGAGCTCCTACGAGCAGTACTTC,CASSGQGSSYEQYF
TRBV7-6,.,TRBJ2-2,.,TGTGCCAGCAGCGTCATCGCGGGGGCTAGTTCAATGGCCGGGGAGCTGTTTTTT,CASSVIAGASSMAGELFF
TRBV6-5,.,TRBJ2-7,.,TGTGCCAGCTCCCCACGGAGCGCCTCCGGGGGCGAGCAGTACTTC,CASSPRSASGGEQYF